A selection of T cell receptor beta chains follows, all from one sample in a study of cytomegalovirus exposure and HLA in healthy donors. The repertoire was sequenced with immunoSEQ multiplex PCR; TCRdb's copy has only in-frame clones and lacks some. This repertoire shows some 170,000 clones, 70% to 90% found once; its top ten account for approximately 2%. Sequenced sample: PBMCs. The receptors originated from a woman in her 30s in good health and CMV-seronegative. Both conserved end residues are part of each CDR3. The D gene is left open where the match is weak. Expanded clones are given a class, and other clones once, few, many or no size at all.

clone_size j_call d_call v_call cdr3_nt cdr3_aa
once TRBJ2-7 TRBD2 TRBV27 TGTGCCAGCAGTTCCCAGCGGGGTACGGAGCAGTACTTC CASSSQRGTEQYF
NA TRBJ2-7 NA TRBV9 TGTGCCAGCAGCGTATACGGGGTGGGAAAAAACGAGCAGTACTTC CASSVYGVGKNEQYF
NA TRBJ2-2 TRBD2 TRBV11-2 TGTGCCAGCAGCTTACGAGCGGGGGCCTTCCTACGGACCGGGGAGCTGTTTTTT CASSLRAGAFLRTGELFF
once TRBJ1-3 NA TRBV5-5 TGTGCCAGCAGCTTGTATCGGGATACTGGAAACACCATATATTTT CASSLYRDTGNTIYF
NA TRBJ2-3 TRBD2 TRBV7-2 TGTGCCAGCAGCTTAGCGAATTTGGCGGGAGCGGGCACAGATACGCAGTATTTT CASSLANLAGAGTDTQYF
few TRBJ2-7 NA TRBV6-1 TGTGCCAGCAGAGACAATTCCCCCTACGAGCAGTACTTC CASRDNSPYEQYF
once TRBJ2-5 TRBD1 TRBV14 TGTGCCAGCAGCCTTCCTTGGACAGGGGGCGGGGGAGAGACCCAGTACTTC CASSLPWTGGGGETQYF
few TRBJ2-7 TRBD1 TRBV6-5 TGTGCCAGCACCCTATTCCGGGACAGCTACGAGCAGTACTTC CASTLFRDSYEQYF
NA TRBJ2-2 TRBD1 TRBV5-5 TGTGCCAGCAGCCAGGGACAGGACACCGGGGAGCTGTTTTTT CASSQGQDTGELFF
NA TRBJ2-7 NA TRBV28 TGTGCCAGCAGTTTCCGGGGTCCCCCCTACGAGCAGTACTTC CASSFRGPPYEQYF
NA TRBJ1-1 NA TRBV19 TGTGCCAGTAGTCATGGGTCAGGCCCTGAAGCTTTCTTT CASSHGSGPEAFF
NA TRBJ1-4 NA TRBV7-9 TGTGCCAGCAGCCTTAATGTGGAAAAACTGTTTTTT CASSLNVEKLFF
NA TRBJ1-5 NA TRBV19 TGTGCCAGTAGTATGGTTGCAGGGTACCAGCCCCAGCACTTT CASSMVAGYQPQHF
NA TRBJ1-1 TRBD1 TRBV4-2 TGTGCCAGCAGCCTAAGGACAGGGACTAACACTGAAGCTTTCTTT CASSLRTGTNTEAFF
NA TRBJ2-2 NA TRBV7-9 TGTGCCAGCAGCTTCCAGGGCATCACCGGGGAGCTGTTTTTT CASSFQGITGELFF
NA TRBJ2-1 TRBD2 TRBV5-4 TGTGCCAGCAGCAATACGTGGACGCTAGCGGGATTGTCCTACAATGAGCAGTTCTTC CASSNTWTLAGLSYNEQFF
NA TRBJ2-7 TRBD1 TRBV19 TGTGCCAGTAGTCCAGGGGGCGCGGGGATTGTAGCAGAGCAGTACTTC CASSPGGAGIVAEQYF
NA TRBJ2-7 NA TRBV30 TGTGCCTGGAGGGACTTAAGCTCCTACGAGCAGTACTTC CAWRDLSSYEQYF
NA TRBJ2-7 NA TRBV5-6 TGTGCCAGCAGCTTGGGTTCAGGGACCTACGAGCAGTACTTC CASSLGSGTYEQYF
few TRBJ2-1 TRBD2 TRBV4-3 TGCGCCAGCAGCCAAGATCCTACGACTAGCGGGCTTAATGAGCAGTTCTTC CASSQDPTTSGLNEQFF
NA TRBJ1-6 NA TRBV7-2 TGTGCCAGCAGCTTAGTGCGAGGGAATAGCTCACCCCTCCACTTT CASSLVRGNSSPLHF
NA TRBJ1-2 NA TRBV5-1 TGCGCCAGCAGCTTTCCCCAGGGGAATGGCTACACCTTC CASSFPQGNGYTF
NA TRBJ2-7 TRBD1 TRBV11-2 TGTGCCAGCAGCTCCGGGACAGGGGGTTCCTACGAGCAGTACTTC CASSSGTGGSYEQYF
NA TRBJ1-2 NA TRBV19 TGTGCCACCCTAACAGGGAACAGCCATGGCTACACCTTC CATLTGNSHGYTF
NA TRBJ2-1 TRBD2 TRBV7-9 TGTGCCAGCAGCCGCTCCGGGACTAGCTACAATGAGCAGTTCTTC CASSRSGTSYNEQFF
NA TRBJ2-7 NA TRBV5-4 TGTGCCAGCAGCTCGAGCTCCTACGAGCAGTACTTC CASSSSSYEQYF
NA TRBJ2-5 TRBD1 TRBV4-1 TGCGCCAGCAGCCACCAGACTGCCGGGACAGCGTACCAAGAGACCCAGTACTTC CASSHQTAGTAYQETQYF
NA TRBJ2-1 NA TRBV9 TGTGCCAGCAGCGTAGGAGGGGGCGCGGGGACTGAGCAGTTCTTC CASSVGGGAGTEQFF
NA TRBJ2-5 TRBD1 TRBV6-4 TGTGCCAGCAGTGACAGGGGGCGAGGGGTGTATGAGACCCAGTACTTC CASSDRGRGVYETQYF
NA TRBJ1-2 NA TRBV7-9 TGTGCCAGCAGCCCGGACCAGGGTGGCGGCTACACCTTC CASSPDQGGGYTF
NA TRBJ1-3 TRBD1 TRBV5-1 TGCGCCAGCAGTCTCAGCACAGGGGCAGGAAACACCATATATTTT CASSLSTGAGNTIYF
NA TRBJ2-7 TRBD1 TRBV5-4 TGTGCCAGCTCGACAGGGGGCCTCGAGCAGTACTTC CASSTGGLEQYF
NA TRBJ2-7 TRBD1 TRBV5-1 TGCGCCAGCAGCCCCGGACAGGGGGACCACGAGCAGTACTTC CASSPGQGDHEQYF
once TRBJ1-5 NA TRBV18 TGTGCCAGCTCACCAACAGGAGGGTCTCCGAGTAATCAGCCCCAGCATTTT CASSPTGGSPSNQPQHF
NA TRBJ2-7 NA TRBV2 TGTGCCAGCGGCCTCTACGAGCAGTACTTC CASGLYEQYF
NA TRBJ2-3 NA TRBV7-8 TGTGCCAGCAGCCTAGGGCAGGGAGATACGCAGTATTTT CASSLGQGDTQYF
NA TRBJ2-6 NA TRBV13 TGTGCCAGCAGCTTAGTCGGGTTCTCTGGGGCCAACGGCCTGACTTTC CASSLVGFSGANGLTF